The 6 T cell receptor beta chains below were found in one sample sequenced in a study of CXCR3-negative and CXCR3-positive naive CD8 T cells. Study-wide results and caveats: CXCR3-expressing naive cells carried TRB CDR3s more hydrophobic than those of CXCR3-negative naive cells.

UMI labels and 5' RACE were used to prepare the TRB cDNA libraries. TCRdb processed the 5' RACE reads again and assigns one entry to each CDR3 protein, with no DNA. The sample data list tens of thousands of distinct CDR3 sequences. The antigens for these receptors are not known. The sequenced sample was naive CXCR3+ CD8+ T cells from blood. The subset: CD45RO-CCR7+CD27+CD95- naive CD8+ T cells expressing CXCR3 (TNR3+). The receptors were sampled from a human donor in good health. Some clones in this sample may be carry-over from other donors' samples.

The chain couples TRBV10-3 to TRBJ2-1; TCRdb selects TRBD2, and the lack of DNA leaves this call unchecked. CDR1 and CDR2 (germline): ENHRY, SYGVKD. This CDR3 is 14 amino acids long. This chain's CDR3 is CAISENSSGGEQFF.

The chain carries TRBV5-4 and TRBJ2-7. Germline V lookup: CDR1 SGHNT, CDR2 YYREEE (reference sequence). The CDR3 consists of 12 residues. CDR3 in amino acids: CASSLASYEQYF.

This chain connects TRBV29-1 to TRBJ2-7; lacking DNA, the TRBD1 call made by TCRdb goes unchecked. The length of the CDR3 is 15 residues. Germline CDR1 and CDR2: SQVTM and ANQGSEA. The CDR3 sequence: CSVEVQDRETYEQYF.

CDR3 in amino acids: CASYQTGPPPGELFF. V gene TRBV28 combines with J gene TRBJ2-2; TCRdb indicates TRBD2, and absent DNA this call remains unverified. CDR3 length: 15 residues. Germline V lookup: CDR1 MDHEN, CDR2 SYDVKM.

The rearrangement links TRBV11-1 to TRBJ2-7; checking the TCRdb D call of TRBD2 is not possible without DNA. Germline loops: CDR1 SGHAT, CDR2 FQDESV (reference sequence). CDR3 size: 18 residues. The CDR3 loop is CASSRGPTSGKSSYEQYF.

The J gene is TRBJ1-3, the V gene TRBV13. The V gene's germline CDR1 is PRHDT and CDR2 FYEKMQ (reference sequence). The CDR3 is made up of 15 amino acids. The CDR3: CASSRGPDSGNTIYF.